The present entry profiles one T cell receptor (beta chain) with its context. The data were obtained in a study of blood T cell repertoires in COVID-19. Study overall: PBMCs, B-cell-depleted T cells, or T cells provided the cDNA or gDNA that made up the material.

Profiled with immunoSEQ multiplex PCR; TCRdb holds only in-frame clones, not every one. The repertoire holds over 200,000 clones, with roughly 87% as singletons. The germline V gene has CDR1 SSHAT and CDR2 FNYEAQ (reference sequence). The CDR3 loop spans 15 amino acids. V lost 3 bases, J lost 2 bases, and 5 bases stayed unmatched. The receptor was isolated from a woman aged 18-29 years who had recovered from COVID-19. Sequencing was carried out using peripheral blood. The chain carries TRBV7-7 and TRBJ2-3; TRBD1 aligns across 7 bases. CDR3 nucleotides: TGTGCCAGCAGCTTTACAGGGGCGACCACAGATACGCAGTATTTT. Encoded protein: CASSFTGATTDTQYF.